This T cell receptor beta chain was sequenced in a study of blood T cell repertoires in COVID-19. For the study at large: The origin of the acute and convalescent COVID-19 samples was the United States, Italy and Spain. Nucleic acid was either cDNA or gDNA, and it came from T cells, B-cell-depleted T cells, or PBMCs.

Trimming cost V 4 bases and J 6 bases; bases outside gene matches: 13. The V gene's germline CDR1 is SGHVS and CDR2 FNYEAQ. The CDR3 extends over 17 amino acids. Source study methods: Reference gene primer amplification gave nucleated cell count estimates. The table came from immunoSEQ multiplex PCR; TCRdb's copy has only in-frame clones and leaves some out. Clonal size and the V and J genes are those of that table, whereas D and trimming came from the DNA. The data show about 52,000 clones, with under 90% seen just once and roughly 10% held by the top ten. The sequence was obtained from an elderly man with active or convalescent COVID-19. The chain joins TRBV7-6 to TRBJ2-1, with 9 bases lining up with TRBD1. Sample: peripheral blood. The CDR3 DNA follows: TGTGCCAGCAGCTCATCCCCGGGACAGGGCCCACTCAATGAGCAGTTCTTC. Protein: CASSSSPGQGPLNEQFF.